This TCR beta chain came from a study of cytomegalovirus exposure and HLA in healthy donors. The PCR employed 60 Vbeta primers together with 13 Jbeta primers. Clones were sequenced by immunoSEQ multiplex PCR, and TCRdb holds only the in-frame ones, with some missing. The repertoire holds more than 100,000 clones, with less than 80% as singletons. Points from the study as a whole: With further analysis later on, most CMV-associated TCR beta chains appeared HLA-restricted. Whilst most TCR sequences proved rare, a subset of public TCRs occurred across many donors. A later analysis linked a missense variant in DCLRE1C to the trimming of TCR beta V and J genes. About 87% or about 30% of the time was how often most TCR beta V segments were productive, according to an earlier analysis.

Regarding this clone: Its target is unknown.

Germline-derived CDR1 and CDR2 are SQVTM and ANQGSEA. The V end was cut by 1 base, the J end by 2 bases, with 11 bases between. The CDR3 has 15 residues. This chain connects TRBV29-1 to TRBJ2-2; tentatively, D is TRBD1 (6 bases). The clonotype originates from a man in his fifties in good health and CMV-seropositive. Sequenced: PBMCs. CDR3 nucleotides: TGCAGCGTTGAAGGGGGGACAACCAACACCGGGGAGCTGTTTTTT. It is translated as CSVEGGTTNTGELFF.